A single sample is the source of the 24 T cell receptor beta chains below, sequenced in a study of tumor and adjacent non-tumor tissue in lung cancer. The template was RNA from unsorted bulk tissue. Three rounds of nested PCR, following a modified ARM-PCR protocol, produced the TCRbeta library. TCRdb recomputed calls from the multiplex PCR reads with MiXCR, one row per CDR3 protein. The sample has about 200,000 distinct CDR3 sequences, approximately 74% seen once. The sample was lung tumor tissue. These receptor sequences come from a man aged 55 to 69 with non-small cell lung cancer.

This clonotype has just one count. One junction end does not reproduce the germline sequence, and a read error may be involved. The V and J genes are TRBV30 and TRBJ2-5; D is perhaps TRBD1 or TRBD2 (5 bases each). The germline V gene has CDR1 GTSNPN and CDR2 SVGIG (reference sequence). The CDR3 covers 14 residues. The CDR3 DNA reads TGTGTCTGGAGTGTACGCCTCTTTGGGGGGACCCAGTACTTC. This codes for CVWSVRLFGGTQYF. Combining the CDR3 with reference TRBV30 and TRBJ2-5 gives the whole variable domain SQTIHQWPATLVQPVGSPLSLECTVEGTSNPNLYWYRQAAGRGLQLLFYSVGIGQISSEVPQNLSASRPQDRQFILSSKKLLLSDSGFYLCVWSVRLFGGTQYFGPGTRLLVL.

With respect to this clonotype: The conserved phenylalanine or tryptophan is not found at the CDR3 terminus, so this likely reflects a read error. V is TRBV29-1 and J is TRBJ2-7; 9 nucleotides match TRBD2. The CDR3 sequence is 12 residues long. Germline-derived CDR1 and CDR2 are SQVTM and ANQGSEA. V lost 7 bases, J lost 4 bases, and 5 bases stayed unmatched. The CDR3 DNA sequence: TGCAGCGCGGTCGCGGGAGGGTACGAGCAGTACTTA. Its protein product is CSAVAGGYEQYL.

On this clonotype: This may be a read error: a much more frequent sequence differs by one nucleotide. This chain uses TRBV5-6 with TRBJ1-3, with D possibly TRBD1 on 6 matching bases. The CDR3 sequence is 12 residues long. The germline V gene has CDR1 SGHDT and CDR2 YYEEEE. CDR3 sequence reads: CACSRTANTIYF. Written as DNA, the CDR3 is TGTGCCTGCAGTCGGACAGCAAACACCATATATTTT.

Comments on this clonotype: One junction end disagrees with the germline gene, perhaps due to a read error. The V and J genes are TRBV6-5 and TRBJ1-6, with a possible D match to TRBD1 (6 bases). Looked up from germline, CDR1 is MNHEY and CDR2 is SVGAGI. This CDR3 region has 14 residues. The CDR3 spells CTSSYFRGNSPLHF. The CDR3 nucleotides read TGTACCAGCAGCTACTTCAGGGGCAATTCACCCCTCCACTTT.

For this clonotype: The junction differs from germline at one of its ends, possibly a read error. This chain links TRBV4-2 with TRBJ1-4, with no clear D. The CDR3 covers 15 residues. The germline V gene has CDR1 LGHNA and CDR2 YNFKEQ. DNA for the CDR3: TGTGTCAGCAACCAAGATGTCCGATCTGGTGAAAAACTGTTTTTT. It translates to CVSNQDVRSGEKLFF.

CDR3 nucleotide sequence: TGTGCCTGGAGTGACACAGGGGCAGGAAACACCATATATTTT. Residues: CAWSDTGAGNTIYF. V gene TRBV30 combines with J gene TRBJ1-3; 7 nucleotides line up with TRBD1. The V gene's germline CDR1 is GTSNPN and CDR2 SVGIG (reference sequence). Unmatched junction bases numbered 4, after V lost 1 base and J lost 4 bases. CDR3 size: 14 residues.

This clonotype appeared a single time. This chain joins TRBV11-2 and TRBJ2-7; 8 bases align to TRBD1. Germline lookup yields CDR1 SGHAT and CDR2 FQNNGV. CDR3 length equals 15 residues. The CDR3 spells CAGSLWTGTSYEQYF. CDR3 DNA sequence: TGTGCTGGCAGCCTGTGGACAGGGACCTCCTACGAGCAGTACTTC.

Notes on this clonotype: One end of the junction varies from germline; a read error may be responsible. The V gene is TRBV11-3, the J gene TRBJ2-3, with D possibly matching TRBD2 (6 bases). The CDR3 contains 14 residues. Germline lookup yields CDR1 SGHNT and CDR2 YENEEA. The CDR3 spells CASSLSGSTDTRYF. The CDR3 DNA reads as TGTGCCAGCAGCTTATCCGGGAGTACAGATACGCGGTATTTT.

About this clonotype itself: A clone one base away is much larger, so this may be a read error. The V call is TRBV5-1, the J call TRBJ2-5; D not certain. The CDR3 extends over 14 amino acids. Germline V gene lookup returns CDR1 SGHRS and CDR2 YFSETQ. The CDR3 here is CASSLSTVSENQYF. DNA for the CDR3: TGCGCCAGCAGCTTGTCCACGGTGTCAGAGAACCAGTACTTC.

This clonotype was picked up many times. The chain links TRBV11-2 to TRBJ2-1; unclear D gene. The ends were cut back, 1 base at V and 4 bases at J, with 5 bases in the middle. The CDR3 spans 13 residues. In germline, CDR1 is SGHAT, CDR2 FQNNGV. Here the CDR3 DNA reads TGTGCCAGCAGCTTAGGGCCTTACAATGAGCAGTTCTTC. It encodes CASSLGPYNEQFF.

The chain combines TRBV20-1 with TRBJ2-4; D not resolved. Germline CDR1 and CDR2: DFQATT and SNEGSKA (reference sequence). The CDR3 spans 14 residues. Trimming took off 3 bases at V and 1 base at J, with 10 bases between the two ends. The CDR3 here is CSARDGRAKNIQYF. CDR3 sequence (DNA): TGCAGTGCTAGGGATGGCAGGGCCAAAAACATTCAGTACTTC.

The chain recombines TRBV29-1 with TRBJ1-1, with unresolved D. This CDR3 has 13 residues. Trimming cost V 5 bases and J 4 bases, with 14 bases left between them. CDR1 SQVTM and CDR2 ANQGSEA come from the germline V gene. CDR3 sequence (DNA): TGCAGCGTTCGACATGGTGGTCCCACTGAAGCTTTCTTT. Protein product: CSVRHGGPTEAFF. Full variable domain (remainder filled in from reference TRBV29-1 and TRBJ1-1): SAVISQKPSRDICQRGTSLTIQCQVDSQVTMMFWYRQQPGQSLTLIATANQGSEATYESGFVIDKFPISRPNLTFSTLTVSNMSPEDSSIYLCSVRHGGPTEAFFGQGTRLTVV.

As regards this clonotype: It may be a read error: a sequence one base away is much more abundant. The chain is built from TRBV5-6 and TRBJ2-3, with no clear D. This CDR3 comprises 13 residues. Looked up from germline, CDR1 is SGHDT and CDR2 is YYEEEE. With 6 bases removed from V and 3 bases from J, the gap between germline ends came to 11 bases. CDR3 sequence reads: CASNLHRTDTQYF. The CDR3 DNA sequence: TGTGCCAGCAACCTACATAGGACAGATACGCAGTATTTT.

V is TRBV30 and J is TRBJ2-1, with 7 bases matching TRBD2. CDR1 is GTSNPN and CDR2 is SVGIG in the germline V gene (reference sequence). The length of the CDR3 is 13 residues. Losses at the gene ends were 5 bases for V and 10 bases for J; bases not matched to a gene: 11. CDR3 in amino acids: CAWETSGVEEQFF. The CDR3, as DNA: TGTGCCTGGGAGACCAGCGGGGTCGAAGAGCAGTTCTTC. The full variable domain, its missing parts supplied by reference TRBV30 and TRBJ2-1, is SQTIHQWPATLVQPVGSPLSLECTVEGTSNPNLYWYRQAAGRGLQLLFYSVGIGQISSEVPQNLSASRPQDRQFILSSKKLLLSDSGFYLCAWETSGVEEQFFGPGTRLTVL.

The table lists this clonotype with a count of one. The chain is built from TRBV28 and TRBJ2-7; no clear D gene. The CDR3 length is 15 residues. Trimming removed 6 bases from V and 7 bases from J, with 22 bases in between. The germline V gene has CDR1 MDHEN and CDR2 SYDVKM. CDR3 sequence (DNA): TGTGCCAGCAGCCCCGACCCAACTCGGGCTGGTGAGCAGTACTTC. It translates to CASSPDPTRAGEQYF.

This clonotype has only one observation. The V and J genes are TRBV30 and TRBJ2-3; D might be TRBD1 (5 bases). Germline CDR1 reads GTSNPN; CDR2 reads SVGIG (reference sequence). This CDR3 is built from 12 residues. Here the CDR3 DNA reads TGTGTCTGTACCAGGGGCACAGATACGCAGTATTTT. Residues: CVCTRGTDTQYF.

This clonotype was counted many times. V gene TRBV11-3 combines with J gene TRBJ2-1; 15 bases align to TRBD2. Losses at the gene ends were 5 bases for V and 9 bases for J; bases not matched to a gene: 14. Germline assignment: CDR1 SGHNT and CDR2 YENEEA. This CDR3 spans 18 amino acids. The CDR3 sequence is CASSKSLPGLAGGPEQFF. The CDR3 nucleotides are TGTGCCAGCAGCAAGTCTTTACCGGGACTAGCGGGAGGCCCTGAGCAGTTCTTC.

To note about this clonotype: The junction departs from the called germline gene at one end, perhaps through a read error. CDR3 DNA sequence: TGTGTCAGCAGCCCCCCAGGGGCGGGTGGAAACATTCAGTACTTC. It is translated as CVSSPPGAGGNIQYF. The chain uses TRBV6-5 and TRBJ2-4; maybe TRBD1 (6 bases). Looked up from germline, CDR1 is MNHEY and CDR2 is SVGAGI. The CDR3 runs 15 residues.

At least ten counts were recorded for this clonotype. The chain employs TRBV11-2 and TRBJ2-1; D is ambiguous. This CDR3 spans 16 amino acids. Germline-derived CDR1 and CDR2 are SGHAT and FQNNGV. V lost 2 bases to trimming and J lost 0 bases, with 11 bases between them. The CDR3 region is CASSLRGDSSYNEQFF. The CDR3 nucleotides are TGTGCCAGCAGCTTACGAGGCGATAGCTCCTACAATGAGCAGTTCTTC.

Note on this clonotype: It is unclear where the CDR3 begins or ends on the DNA, so no DNA is shown, and the CDR3 is as TCRdb lists it. This sequence joins TRBV29-1 and TRBJ2-3; the listed D gene, TRBD1, was not tested against the DNA. In germline, CDR1 is SQVTM, CDR2 ANQGSEA. A total of 14 residues make up the CDR3, ends included. The CDR3 region is CSVGRGAPTDTHYF.

Concerning this clonotype: This clone may be a read error of a much larger clone one base away. This chain links TRBV6-6 with TRBJ1-2; 7 bases fit TRBD1. This CDR3 spans 15 amino acids. The trim removed 2 bases at V and 8 bases at J, leaving 11 bases unmatched. The germline V gene encodes CDR1 MNHNY and CDR2 SVGAGI (reference sequence). The CDR3 region has the DNA TGTGCCAGCAGTTACGGGACAGATGCCGGATGGGGCTACACCTTC. Encoded protein: CASSYGTDAGWGYTF.

This clonotype was seen a single time. The chain has TRBV6-1 and TRBJ1-6, with no clear D. Germline CDR1 MNHNS, CDR2 SASEGT. Trimming left V 4 bases short and J 18 bases short, with 19 bases between. This CDR3 is built from 13 residues. The CDR3 DNA is TGTGCCAGCAGTGTACTTCAAGGTTCACCCTCCCACTTT. Translation: CASSVLQGSPSHF.

This clonotype was detected once. V is TRBV11-3 and J is TRBJ2-1; perhaps TRBD2 as D (6 bases). The CDR3 totals 16 residues. Trimming pared 7 bases from V and 7 bases from J, leaving 23 bases between. Germline V lookup: CDR1 SGHNT, CDR2 YENEEA. The CDR3 nucleotides are TGTGCCAGCAACCCCAGAGGGACTTCAAAGGGGAATGAGCAGTTCTTC. Protein: CASNPRGTSKGNEQFF. Supplemented by reference TRBV11-3 and TRBJ2-1, the full variable domain reads EAGVVQSPRYKIIEKKQPVAFWCNPISGHNTLYWYLQNLGQGPELLIRYENEEAVDDSQLPKDRFSAERLKGVDSTLKIQPAELGDSAVYLCASNPRGTSKGNEQFFGPGTRLTVL.

Concerning this clonotype: A clone one base away is much larger, so this may be a read error. V and J are TRBV29-1 and TRBJ1-1, with unresolved D. The CDR3 is made up of 13 amino acids. The germline CDR1 and CDR2 sequences are SQVTM and ANQGSEA. The CDR3 nucleotides are TGCAGCGGCGATGATCATATGAACACTGAAGCTTCCTTT. Its translation: CSGDDHMNTEASF. The whole variable domain, filled in from reference TRBV29-1 and TRBJ1-1, reads SAVISQKPSRDICQRGTSLTIQCQVDSQVTMMFWYRQQPGQSLTLIATANQGSEATYESGFVIDKFPISRPNLTFSTLTVSNMSPEDSSIYLCSGDDHMNTEASFGQGTRLTVV.